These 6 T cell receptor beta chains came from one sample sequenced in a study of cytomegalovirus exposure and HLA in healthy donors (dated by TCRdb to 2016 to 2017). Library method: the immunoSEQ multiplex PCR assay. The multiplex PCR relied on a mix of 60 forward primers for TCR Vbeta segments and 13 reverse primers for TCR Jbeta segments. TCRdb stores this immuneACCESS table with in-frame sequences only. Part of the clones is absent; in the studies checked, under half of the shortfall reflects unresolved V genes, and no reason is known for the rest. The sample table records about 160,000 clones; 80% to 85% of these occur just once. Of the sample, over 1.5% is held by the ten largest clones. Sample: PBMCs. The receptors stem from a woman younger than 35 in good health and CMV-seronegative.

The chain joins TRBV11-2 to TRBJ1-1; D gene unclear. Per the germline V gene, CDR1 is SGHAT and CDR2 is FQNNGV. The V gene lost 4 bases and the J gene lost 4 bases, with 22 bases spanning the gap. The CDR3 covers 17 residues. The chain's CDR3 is CASSSRYPPGPSTEAFF. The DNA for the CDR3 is TGTGCCAGCAGCTCGCGCTATCCCCCTGGGCCCAGCACTGAAGCTTTCTTT.

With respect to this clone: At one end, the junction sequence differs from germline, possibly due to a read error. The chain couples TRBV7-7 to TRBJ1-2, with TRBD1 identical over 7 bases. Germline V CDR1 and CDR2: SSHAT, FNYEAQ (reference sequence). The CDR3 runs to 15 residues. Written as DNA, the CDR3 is TGTGCTAGCAGCTTAGCGGAAGGACAGGTCGGCGGCTACACCTTC. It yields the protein CASSLAEGQVGGYTF.

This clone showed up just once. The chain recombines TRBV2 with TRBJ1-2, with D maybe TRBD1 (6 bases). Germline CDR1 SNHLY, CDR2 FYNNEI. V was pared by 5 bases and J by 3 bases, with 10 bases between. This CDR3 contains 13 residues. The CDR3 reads CASSPDSDYGYTF. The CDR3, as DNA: TGTGCCAGCAGTCCGGACAGCGACTATGGCTACACCTTC.

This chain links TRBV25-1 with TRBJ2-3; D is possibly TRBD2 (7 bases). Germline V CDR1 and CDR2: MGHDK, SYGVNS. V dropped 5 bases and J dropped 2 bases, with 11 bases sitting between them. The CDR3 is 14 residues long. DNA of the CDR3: TGTGCCAGCAGTCAAGGGGGGGTCACAGATACGCAGTATTTT. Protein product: CASSQGGVTDTQYF. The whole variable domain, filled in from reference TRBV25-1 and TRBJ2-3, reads EADIYQTPRYLVIGTGKKITLECSQTMGHDKMYWYQQDPGMELHLIHYSYGVNSTEKGDLSSESTVSRIRTEHFPLTLESARPSHTSQYLCASSQGGVTDTQYFGPGTRLTVL.

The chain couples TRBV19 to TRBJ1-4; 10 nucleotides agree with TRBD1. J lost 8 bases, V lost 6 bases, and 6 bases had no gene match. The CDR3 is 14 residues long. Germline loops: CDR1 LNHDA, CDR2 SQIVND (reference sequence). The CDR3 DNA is TGTGCCAGTAGACTGACAGGGGGCCTCGAAAAACTGTTTTTT. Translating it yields CASRLTGGLEKLFF.

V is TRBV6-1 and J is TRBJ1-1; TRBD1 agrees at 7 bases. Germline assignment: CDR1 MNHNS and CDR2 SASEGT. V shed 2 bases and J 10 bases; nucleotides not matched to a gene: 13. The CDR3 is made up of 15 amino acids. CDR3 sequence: CASSELGAGGRVAFF. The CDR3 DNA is TGTGCCAGCAGTGAATTGGGGGCAGGGGGGCGGGTAGCTTTCTTT.